This T cell receptor (beta chain) comes out of a study of blood T cell repertoires in COVID-19. In the study's own analysis: Reference gene primer amplification gave estimated nucleated cell counts. Repertoires were generated with immunoSEQ multiplex PCR, while TCRdb's copy carries only in-frame clones and drops some. For V, J and clone size, that table is used; D and trimming come from the DNA. The sample records about 66,000 clones, approximately 80% being singletons. The CDR3 runs 13 residues. CDR1 and CDR2 (germline): GTSNPN, SVGIG (reference sequence). V shed 8 bases, J shed 5 bases, and the junction held 7 bases outside the gene matches.

This receptor was obtained from a man aged 55 to 70 with acute or convalescent COVID-19. The chain couples TRBV30 to TRBJ1-4; 8 bases align to TRBD1. Source material: peripheral blood. CDR3 in amino acids: CAANRGGNEKLFF. The CDR3 nucleotides read TGTGCCGCCAACAGGGGGGGAAATGAAAAACTGTTTTTT.